Listed below are T cell receptor beta chains from one sample, sequenced in a study of shared clonotypes between healthy human individuals. Generated by immunoSEQ multiplex PCR, the TCRdb table keeps only in-frame clones and is missing some. The sample has hundreds of thousands of clones, approximately 90% seen once; the top ten hold 20% to 25%. The sequenced sample consisted of naive CD8+ T cells sorted from blood. The origin of the receptors is a man aged 30 to 39 in good health. Each CDR3 is given with its conserved first and last residue. A D gene is named only where the DNA matches it firmly. A clone size is listed for some rows: how often the clone was seen (once, few, many), or a class if it is expanded.

clone_size: -
j_call: TRBJ2-1
v_call: TRBV30
d_call: TRBD2
cdr3_aa: CAWTPRGSYNEQFF
cdr3_nt: TGTGCCTGGACGCCGCGGGGGTCTTACAATGAGCAGTTCTTC

clone_size: -
j_call: TRBJ2-1
v_call: TRBV27
d_call: TRBD2
cdr3_aa: CASSPKPPLAGVDNEQFF
cdr3_nt: TGTGCCAGCAGCCCCAAACCCCCACTAGCGGGAGTCGACAATGAGCAGTTCTTC

clone_size: -
j_call: TRBJ2-2
v_call: TRBV7-9
d_call: TRBD1
cdr3_aa: CASSSRQGRAGELFF
cdr3_nt: TGTGCCAGCAGCTCCCGACAGGGAAGGGCCGGGGAGCTGTTTTTT

clone_size: -
j_call: TRBJ2-7
v_call: TRBV28
d_call: -
cdr3_aa: CASGSLGGIYEQYF
cdr3_nt: TGTGCCAGCGGGAGTTTGGGGGGCATCTACGAGCAGTACTTC

clone_size: -
j_call: TRBJ2-3
v_call: TRBV27
d_call: -
cdr3_aa: CASSLSGRATDTQYF
cdr3_nt: TGTGCCAGCAGTTTATCGGGGCGGGCCACAGATACGCAGTATTTT

clone_size: -
j_call: TRBJ2-1
v_call: TRBV7-2
d_call: -
cdr3_aa: CASSPRIFPEQFF
cdr3_nt: TGTGCCAGCAGCCCACGAATTTTTCCGGAGCAGTTCTTC

clone_size: -
j_call: TRBJ2-1
v_call: TRBV7-2
d_call: -
cdr3_aa: CASSPLDRGGTSLYNEQFF
cdr3_nt: TGTGCCAGCAGCCCCCTTGACAGGGGGGGGACTAGTCTCTACAATGAGCAGTTCTTC

clone_size: -
j_call: TRBJ2-1
v_call: TRBV9
d_call: TRBD1
cdr3_aa: CASSGRDRVSYNEQFF
cdr3_nt: TGTGCCAGCAGCGGCCGGGACAGGGTCTCCTACAATGAGCAGTTCTTC

clone_size: -
j_call: TRBJ2-7
v_call: TRBV6-1
d_call: TRBD1
cdr3_aa: CASRDRPGEQYF
cdr3_nt: TGTGCCAGCCGGGACAGGCCGGGGGAGCAGTACTTC

clone_size: -
j_call: TRBJ2-1
v_call: TRBV9
d_call: TRBD2
cdr3_aa: CASSALAGGINEQFF
cdr3_nt: TGTGCCAGCAGCGCCTTAGCGGGAGGGATTAATGAGCAGTTCTTC

clone_size: -
j_call: TRBJ2-2
v_call: TRBV9
d_call: TRBD2
cdr3_aa: CASSIFPGTSKGGELFF
cdr3_nt: TGTGCCAGCAGCATCTTCCCCGGGACTAGCAAGGGCGGGGAGCTGTTTTTT

clone_size: -
j_call: TRBJ1-1
v_call: TRBV4-1
d_call: -
cdr3_aa: CASSPLARTENTEAFF
cdr3_nt: TGCGCCAGCAGCCCCCTTGCCCGGACAGAGAACACTGAAGCTTTCTTT

clone_size: few
j_call: TRBJ2-1
v_call: TRBV4-1
d_call: TRBD2
cdr3_aa: CASSQGGGNSYNEQFF
cdr3_nt: TGCGCCAGCAGCCAAGGGGGAGGGAACTCCTACAATGAGCAGTTCTTC

clone_size: -
j_call: TRBJ2-7
v_call: TRBV28
d_call: -
cdr3_aa: CASSTSGPFEQYF
cdr3_nt: TGTGCCAGCAGTACCTCGGGACCCTTCGAGCAGTACTTC

clone_size: -
j_call: TRBJ2-7
v_call: TRBV11-2
d_call: -
cdr3_aa: CASSRTAYEQYF
cdr3_nt: TGTGCCAGCAGCCGCACGGCCTACGAGCAGTACTTC

clone_size: few
j_call: TRBJ2-1
v_call: TRBV7-9
d_call: -
cdr3_aa: CASSLGGAGEQFF
cdr3_nt: TGTGCCAGCAGTCTAGGGGGGGCTGGTGAGCAGTTCTTC

clone_size: -
j_call: TRBJ2-3
v_call: TRBV5-5
d_call: -
cdr3_aa: CASSLVGTDTQYF
cdr3_nt: TGTGCCAGCAGCTTAGTCGGGACAGATACGCAGTATTTT

clone_size: -
j_call: TRBJ2-2
v_call: TRBV6-5
d_call: TRBD1
cdr3_aa: CASSGTGGDTGELFF
cdr3_nt: TGTGCCAGCTCCGGGACAGGGGGAGACACCGGGGAGCTGTTTTTT

clone_size: -
j_call: TRBJ2-1
v_call: TRBV11-3
d_call: -
cdr3_aa: CASSLRGHKGPSSYNEQFF
cdr3_nt: TGTGCCAGCAGCTTAAGGGGCCACAAGGGCCCCAGCTCCTACAATGAGCAGTTCTTC

clone_size: once
j_call: TRBJ2-1
v_call: TRBV6-1
d_call: -
cdr3_aa: CASGNLMGDEQFF
cdr3_nt: TGTGCCAGCGGGAACTTAATGGGCGATGAGCAGTTCTTC

clone_size: -
j_call: TRBJ1-1
v_call: TRBV19
d_call: -
cdr3_aa: CASSFLPGGTEAFF
cdr3_nt: TGTGCCAGTAGCTTCCTACCGGGGGGAACTGAAGCTTTCTTT

clone_size: -
j_call: TRBJ2-1
v_call: TRBV29-1
d_call: -
cdr3_aa: CSVEGSDTSSYNEQFF
cdr3_nt: TGCAGCGTAGAGGGGTCGGACACGAGCTCCTACAATGAGCAGTTCTTC

clone_size: -
j_call: TRBJ1-5
v_call: TRBV15
d_call: -
cdr3_aa: CATSSKIGNQPQHF
cdr3_nt: TGTGCCACCAGCAGTAAAATAGGAAATCAGCCCCAGCATTTT

clone_size: -
j_call: TRBJ1-2
v_call: TRBV5-5
d_call: -
cdr3_aa: CASSLEGDRYGYTF
cdr3_nt: TGTGCCAGCAGCTTGGAAGGGGACCGATATGGCTACACCTTC

clone_size: once
j_call: TRBJ2-7
v_call: TRBV11-2
d_call: TRBD1
cdr3_aa: CASSLYRQGVYEQYF
cdr3_nt: TGTGCCAGCAGCTTGTACAGACAGGGAGTCTACGAGCAGTACTTC

clone_size: once
j_call: TRBJ1-5
v_call: TRBV7-2
d_call: -
cdr3_aa: CASSTTVLVGQPQHF
cdr3_nt: TGTGCCAGCAGCACGACAGTGCTGGTCGGTCAGCCCCAGCATTTT

clone_size: -
j_call: TRBJ1-4
v_call: TRBV11-2
d_call: TRBD1
cdr3_aa: CASSRRGTATNEKLFF
cdr3_nt: TGTGCCAGCAGCCGCAGGGGGACAGCAACTAATGAAAAACTGTTTTTT